This entry lists 7 T cell receptor beta chains sequenced from one sample in a study of Ad26.COV2.S vaccination and SARS-CoV-2 variants. TCRdb keeps only in-frame clones here, not all; method: immunoSEQ multiplex PCR. The top ten hold just under 7.5% of the sample, which has a few hundred thousand clones, about four fifths seen once. Treatment specified: roughly 19 received Ad26.COV2.S at low or high dose, single or two shots; several received placebo; per-sample allocation not given. Sampling happened 63 days after the first vaccine or placebo injection. The sequencing here drew on peripheral blood, taken in a trial of Ad26.COV2.S vaccine versus placebo. These receptors came from a person between 18 and 59 years old who received the Ad26.COV2.S COVID-19 vaccine or a placebo.

The genes are TRBV4-3 and TRBJ2-7; D tentatively reads TRBD1 or TRBD2 (5 bases each). Trimming took 4 bases from V and 6 from J, leaving 10 bases between them. CDR1 is LGHNA, CDR2 YSLEER, per germline. This CDR3 comprises 12 residues. The CDR3 spells CASSPRGGEQYF. The CDR3 region has the DNA TGCGCCAGCAGCCCGCGTGGGGGCGAGCAGTACTTC.

The chain recombines TRBV2 with TRBJ2-7; D is ambiguous. Germline CDR1 is SNHLY and CDR2 is FYNNEI. V gave up 7 bases and J gave up 3 bases, with 13 bases separating them. This CDR3 comprises 13 residues. The DNA of the CDR3 is TGTGCCAGCAATCCGGAAACCGGCTACGAGCAGTACTTC. This sequence encodes CASNPETGYEQYF.

This chain joins TRBV24-1 and TRBJ2-2, with TRBD1 matching 9 bases. The CDR3 runs 17 residues. Trimming took 2 bases from V and 5 from J; bases not matched to a gene: 8. Germline V CDR1 and CDR2: KGHDR, SFDVKD. CDR3 loop: CATSDSRTGVPTGELFF. DNA of the CDR3: TGTGCCACCAGTGATTCACGGACAGGGGTCCCTACCGGGGAGCTGTTTTTT.

This clone was seen more than once but under ten times. The chain joins TRBV18 to TRBJ1-6; D not certain. V lost 1 base, J lost 7 bases, and 14 bases lay in between. The CDR3 sequence is 16 residues long. Per germline, CDR1 KGHSH and CDR2 LQKENI. DNA of the CDR3: TGTGCCAGCTCACCACTCTCGTCGGACTTAAATTCACCCCTCCACTTT. It translates to CASSPLSSDLNSPLHF.

This CDR3 reads CASSTLDRVYGYTF. The CDR3 DNA is TGTGCCAGTAGTACCCTAGACAGGGTCTATGGCTACACCTTC. This chain joins TRBV19 and TRBJ1-2; 7 bases are shared with TRBD1. V lost 4 bases and J lost 4; bases outside the gene matches: 6. CDR3 length: 14 amino acids. Per the germline V gene, CDR1 is LNHDA and CDR2 is SQIVND (reference sequence).

This chain joins TRBV5-1 and TRBJ1-5; D unresolved. This CDR3 contains 13 residues. V was trimmed by 5 bases and J by 6 bases, leaving 12 bases between them. Germline CDR1 SGHRS, CDR2 YFSETQ. CDR3 bases: TGCGCCAGCAGTGTACGGGAGGGTCAGCCCCAGCATTTT. Translation gives CASSVREGQPQHF. The whole variable domain, remainder taken from reference TRBV5-1 and TRBJ1-5, is KAGVTQTPRYLIKTRGQQVTLSCSPISGHRSVSWYQQTPGQGLQFLFEYFSETQRNKGNFPGRFSGRQFSNSRSEMNVSTLELGDSALYLCASSVREGQPQHFGDGTRLSIL.

CDR3 nucleotides: TGCGCCAGCAGCTTGTTAAGTGGGATGTTGAAGAACACCGGGGAGCTGTTTTTT. This sequence encodes CASSLLSGMLKNTGELFF. The rearrangement links TRBV5-1 to TRBJ2-2; D is uncertain. The CDR3 consists of 18 residues. Germline assignment: CDR1 SGHRS and CDR2 YFSETQ. Trimming took off 1 base at V and 1 base at J, with 17 bases between the two ends.